This T cell receptor beta chain comes out of a study of cytomegalovirus exposure and HLA in healthy donors. 13 Jbeta primers and 60 Vbeta primers were used for the PCR. Repertoires were generated with immunoSEQ multiplex PCR, while TCRdb's copy carries only in-frame clones and drops some. The sample lists 120,000 or so clones; around 66% were seen once. The CDR3 contains 14 residues. The trim removed 7 bases at V and 4 bases at J, leaving 3 bases unmatched. Germline V gives CDR1 MNHEY, CDR2 SMNVEV (reference sequence). The chain has TRBV27 and TRBJ2-2, with 10 positions matching TRBD1. This TCR was recovered from a woman aged 40 to 50 in good health and CMV-seropositive. Sequencing used PBMCs. The CDR3 coding sequence is TGTGCCAGCACCCGGACAGGGGGCACCGGGGAGCTGTTTTTT. This encodes CASTRTGGTGELFF.